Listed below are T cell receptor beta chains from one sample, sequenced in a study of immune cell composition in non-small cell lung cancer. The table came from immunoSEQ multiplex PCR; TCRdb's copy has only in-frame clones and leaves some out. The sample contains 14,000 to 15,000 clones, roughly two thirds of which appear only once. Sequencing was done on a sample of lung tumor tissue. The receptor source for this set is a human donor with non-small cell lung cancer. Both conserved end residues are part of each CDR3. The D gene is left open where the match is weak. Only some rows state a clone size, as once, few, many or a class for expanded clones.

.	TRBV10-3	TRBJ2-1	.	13	CAISASLAHEQFF	TGTGCCATCAGTGCTTCCCTAGCACATGAGCAGTTCTTC
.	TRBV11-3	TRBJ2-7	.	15	CASSLAPGVGYEQYF	TGTGCCAGCAGCTTAGCACCGGGGGTAGGGTACGAGCAGTACTTC
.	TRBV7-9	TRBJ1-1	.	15	CASSLGSRANTEAFF	TGTGCCAGCAGCTTAGGGTCCAGGGCGAACACTGAAGCTTTCTTT
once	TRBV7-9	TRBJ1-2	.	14	CASSFLQDFYGYTF	TGTGCCAGCAGCTTCCTCCAGGACTTCTATGGCTACACCTTC
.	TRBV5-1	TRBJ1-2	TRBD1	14	CASSGGQGIYGYTF	TGCGCCAGCTCAGGGGGACAGGGGATATATGGCTACACCTTC
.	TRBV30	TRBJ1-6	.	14	CAWSAGLVDSPLHF	TGTGCCTGGAGTGCGGGACTGGTGGATTCACCCCTCCACTTT
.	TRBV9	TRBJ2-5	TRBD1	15	CASSLLPNRGETQYF	TGTGCCAGCAGCCTCCTTCCAAACAGGGGCGAGACCCAGTACTTC
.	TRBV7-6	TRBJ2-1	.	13	CASSHSTDNEQFF	TGTGCCAGCAGCCACTCCACGGACAATGAGCAGTTCTTC
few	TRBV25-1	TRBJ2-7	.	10	CASANYEQYF	TGTGCCAGCGCGAACTACGAGCAGTACTTC
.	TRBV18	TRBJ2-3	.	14	CASLPVRGSDTQYF	TGTGCCAGCTTGCCGGTCCGCGGCTCTGATACGCAGTATTTT
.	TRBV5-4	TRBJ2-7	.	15	CASSRPQGNFYEQYF	TGTGCCAGCAGCCGACCCCAGGGGAACTTCTACGAGCAGTACTTC
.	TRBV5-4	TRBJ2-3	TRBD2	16	CASSDSGGAISDTQYF	TGTGCCAGCAGCGATAGCGGGGGGGCCATCTCAGATACGCAGTATTTT
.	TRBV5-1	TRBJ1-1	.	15	CASSSAPRGETEAFF	TGCGCCAGCAGCTCAGCGCCCAGGGGTGAGACTGAAGCTTTCTTT
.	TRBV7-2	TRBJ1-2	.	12	CASSSSLYGYTF	TGTGCCAGCAGCTCAAGCCTCTATGGCTACACCTTC
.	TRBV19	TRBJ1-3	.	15	CASSIVHSSGNTIYF	TGTGCCAGTAGTATCGTCCACAGCTCTGGAAACACCATATATTTT
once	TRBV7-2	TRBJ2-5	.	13	CATSGQNQETQYF	TGTGCCACCTCAGGACAGAACCAAGAGACCCAGTACTTC
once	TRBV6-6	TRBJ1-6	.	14	CASRTTGRNSPLHF	TGTGCCAGCAGAACTACAGGGCGGAATTCACCCCTCCACTTT
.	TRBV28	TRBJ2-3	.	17	CASSLPPDRGSTDTQYF	TGTGCCAGCAGTTTACCCCCTGACCGGGGGAGCACAGATACGCAGTATTTT
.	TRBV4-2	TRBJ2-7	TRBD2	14	CASSEGLAGDEQYF	TGTGCCAGCAGCGAGGGACTAGCGGGTGACGAGCAGTACTTC
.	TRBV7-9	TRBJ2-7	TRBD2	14	CASSASGGHTEQYF	TGTGCCAGCAGCGCTAGCGGGGGCCACACCGAGCAGTACTTC
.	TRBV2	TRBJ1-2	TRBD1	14	CASSRQGAEYGYTF	TGTGCCAGCAGCCGACAGGGGGCCGAGTATGGCTACACCTTC
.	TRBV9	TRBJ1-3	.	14	CASSPQLAGNTIYF	TGTGCCAGCAGCCCCCAACTGGCTGGAAACACCATATATTTT
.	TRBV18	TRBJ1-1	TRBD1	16	CASSIMYGQENTEAFF	TGTGCCAGCTCTATTATGTACGGACAGGAGAACACTGAAGCTTTCTTT
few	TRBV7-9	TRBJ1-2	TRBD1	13	CASSLTGDYGYTF	TGTGCCAGCAGCTTGACAGGGGACTATGGCTACACCTTC
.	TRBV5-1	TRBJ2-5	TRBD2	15	CASSAGLAGEETQYF	TGCGCCAGCAGCGCGGGACTAGCGGGCGAAGAGACCCAGTACTTC
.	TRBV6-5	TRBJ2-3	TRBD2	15	CASRDRGGSTDTQYF	TGTGCCAGCAGAGACCGGGGGGGAAGCACAGATACGCAGTATTTT
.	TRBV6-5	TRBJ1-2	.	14	CASSPRWRDNGYTF	TGTGCCAGCAGCCCACGGTGGAGGGATAACGGCTACACCTTC
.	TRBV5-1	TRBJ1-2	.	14	CASSLLNQFYGYTF	TGCGCCAGCAGCTTGCTTAACCAGTTCTATGGCTACACCTTC
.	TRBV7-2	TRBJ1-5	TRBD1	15	CASSLVPGGHQPQHF	TGTGCCAGCAGCCTCGTACCAGGGGGCCATCAGCCCCAGCATTTT
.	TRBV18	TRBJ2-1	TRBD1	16	CASSPSGTGTYNEQFF	TGTGCCAGCTCACCGTCCGGGACAGGGACCTACAATGAGCAGTTCTTC
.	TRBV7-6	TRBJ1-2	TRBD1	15	CASSLEGTGLYGYTF	TGTGCCAGCAGCTTAGAGGGGACAGGGCTATATGGCTACACCTTC
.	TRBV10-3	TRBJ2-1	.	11	CAIRRENEQFF	TGTGCCATCCGGAGGGAGAATGAGCAGTTCTTC
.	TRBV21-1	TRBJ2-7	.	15	CASSPQDREAYEQYF	TGTGCCAGCAGCCCACAAGACAGGGAAGCCTACGAGCAGTACTTC
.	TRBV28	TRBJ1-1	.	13	CASTLGAPLEAFF	TGTGCCAGCACACTGGGGGCTCCTCTTGAAGCTTTCTTT
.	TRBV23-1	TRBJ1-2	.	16	CASSRFRRRRNYGYTF	TGCGCCAGCAGTCGGTTTAGGAGAAGGCGAAACTATGGCTACACCTTC
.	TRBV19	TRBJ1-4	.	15	CASNHPPGGRGKLFF	TGTGCCAGTAACCATCCCCCTGGGGGGCGGGGGAAACTGTTTTTT
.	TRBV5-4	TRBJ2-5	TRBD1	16	CASSSGTGYGGETQYF	TGTGCCAGCAGCTCTGGGACAGGGTACGGTGGGGAGACCCAGTACTTC
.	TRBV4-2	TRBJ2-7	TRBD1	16	CASSRYGQARGYEQYF	TGTGCCAGCAGCCGATACGGACAGGCCCGGGGCTACGAGCAGTACTTC
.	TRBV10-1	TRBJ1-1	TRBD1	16	CASSETLQGGLTEAFF	TGCGCCAGCAGTGAGACTCTCCAGGGGGGCCTCACTGAAGCTTTCTTT
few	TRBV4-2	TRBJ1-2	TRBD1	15	CASSQGQGDNYGYTF	TGTGCCAGCAGCCAAGGACAGGGTGATAACTATGGCTACACCTTC
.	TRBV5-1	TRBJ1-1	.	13	CASSLYLNTEAFF	TGCGCCAGCAGCTTGTACTTGAACACTGAAGCTTTCTTT
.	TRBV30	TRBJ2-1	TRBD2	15	CAWSPLRGGAIEQFF	TGTGCCTGGAGTCCCCTACGGGGGGGGGCCATTGAGCAGTTCTTC